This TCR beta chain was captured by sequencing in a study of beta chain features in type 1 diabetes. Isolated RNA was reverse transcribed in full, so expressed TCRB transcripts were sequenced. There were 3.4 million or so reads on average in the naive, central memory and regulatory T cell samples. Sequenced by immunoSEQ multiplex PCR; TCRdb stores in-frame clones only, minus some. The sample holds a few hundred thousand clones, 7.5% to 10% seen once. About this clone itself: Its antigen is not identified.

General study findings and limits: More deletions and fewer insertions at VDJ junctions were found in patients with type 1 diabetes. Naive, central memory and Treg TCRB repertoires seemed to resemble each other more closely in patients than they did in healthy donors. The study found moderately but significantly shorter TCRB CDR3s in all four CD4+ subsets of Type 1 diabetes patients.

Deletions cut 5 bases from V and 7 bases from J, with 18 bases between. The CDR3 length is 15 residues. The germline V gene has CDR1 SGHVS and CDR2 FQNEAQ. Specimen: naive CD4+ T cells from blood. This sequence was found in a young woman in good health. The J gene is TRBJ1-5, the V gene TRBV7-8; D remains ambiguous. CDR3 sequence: CASSALVGTGQPQHF. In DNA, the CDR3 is TGTGCCAGCAGCGCCCTGGTGGGTACCGGGCAGCCCCAGCATTTT.